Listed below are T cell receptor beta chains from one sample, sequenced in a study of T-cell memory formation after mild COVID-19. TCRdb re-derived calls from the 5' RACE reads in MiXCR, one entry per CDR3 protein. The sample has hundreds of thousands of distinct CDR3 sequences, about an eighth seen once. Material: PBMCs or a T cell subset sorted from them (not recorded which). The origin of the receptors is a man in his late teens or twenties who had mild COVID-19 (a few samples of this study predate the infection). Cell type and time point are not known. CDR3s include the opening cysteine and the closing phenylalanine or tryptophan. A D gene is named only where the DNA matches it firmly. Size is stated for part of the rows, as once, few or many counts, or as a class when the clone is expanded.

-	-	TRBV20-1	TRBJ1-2	TGCAGTGCTAGTGACGGGTTAGGCTATGGCTACACCTTC	CSASDGLGYGYTF
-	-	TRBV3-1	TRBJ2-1	TGTGCCAGCAGCCTCAGAACAGGGGGGGCGAGGACCTACAATGAGCAGTTCTTC	CASSLRTGGARTYNEQFF
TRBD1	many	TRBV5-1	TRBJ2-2	TGCGCCAGCAGCCTGGGACAGGGGGCCACCGGGGAGCTGTTTTTT	CASSLGQGATGELFF
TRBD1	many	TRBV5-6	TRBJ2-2	TGTGCCAGCAGCTTGCCCAGGGGGATCCCCGGGGAGCTGTTTTTT	CASSLPRGIPGELFF
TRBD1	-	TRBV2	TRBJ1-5	TGTGCCAGCAGCGAACAGGGGGCGCGTGATCAGCCCCAGCATTTT	CASSEQGARDQPQHF
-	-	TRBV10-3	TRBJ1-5	TGTGCCATCAGTGAAGATCTGATGAATCAGCCCCAGCATTTT	CAISEDLMNQPQHF
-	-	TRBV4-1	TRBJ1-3	TGCGCCAGCAGCCAAGATGAAGCAGGGACCTACTCTGGAAACACCATATATTTT	CASSQDEAGTYSGNTIYF
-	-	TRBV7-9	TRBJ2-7	TGTGCCAGCAGCTTAGCAGGGGCGAGAGAGCAGTACTTC	CASSLAGAREQYF
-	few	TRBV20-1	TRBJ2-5	TGCAGTGCTTCCGGGACCCTCGTGGGAGAGACCCAGTACTTC	CSASGTLVGETQYF
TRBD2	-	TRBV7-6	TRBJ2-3	TGTGCCAGCAGCTTATACGGGGGGGACACAGATACGCAGTATTTT	CASSLYGGDTDTQYF
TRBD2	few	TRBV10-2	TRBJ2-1	TGCGCCAGCAGTGAGTGGGGGGGGGATGAGCAGTTCTTC	CASSEWGGDEQFF
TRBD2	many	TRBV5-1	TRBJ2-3	TGCGCCAGCAGCTTCTGGACTAGCGGGGGCGCTAGCACAGATACGCAGTATTTT	CASSFWTSGGASTDTQYF
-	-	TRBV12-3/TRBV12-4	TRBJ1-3	TGTGCCAGCAGCCCCCGGCAGGGGTTGTCGGCCGGAAACACCATATATTTT	CASSPRQGLSAGNTIYF
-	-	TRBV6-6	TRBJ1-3	TGTGCCAGCAGTTATTCCAACCCTGGAAACACCATATATTTT	CASSYSNPGNTIYF
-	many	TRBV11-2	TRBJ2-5	TGTGCCAGCAGCCAACGGCGGGGAGAGACCCAGTACTTC	CASSQRRGETQYF
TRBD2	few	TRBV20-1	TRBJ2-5	TGCAGTGCTAGGAGCGGGAGCTCACAAGAGACCCAGTACTTC	CSARSGSSQETQYF
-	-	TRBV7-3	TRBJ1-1	TGTGCCAGCAGCTTAAATTTCCGGGGAGGGAACACTGAAGCTTTCTTT	CASSLNFRGGNTEAFF
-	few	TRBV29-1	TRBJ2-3	TGCAGCGTGGGGGGCCGCGCAGATACGCAGTATTTT	CSVGGRADTQYF
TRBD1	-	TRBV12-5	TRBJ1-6	TGTGCTAGTGGTTTTGGAGACAGGGAAGTCTATAATTCACCCCTCCACTTT	CASGFGDREVYNSPLHF